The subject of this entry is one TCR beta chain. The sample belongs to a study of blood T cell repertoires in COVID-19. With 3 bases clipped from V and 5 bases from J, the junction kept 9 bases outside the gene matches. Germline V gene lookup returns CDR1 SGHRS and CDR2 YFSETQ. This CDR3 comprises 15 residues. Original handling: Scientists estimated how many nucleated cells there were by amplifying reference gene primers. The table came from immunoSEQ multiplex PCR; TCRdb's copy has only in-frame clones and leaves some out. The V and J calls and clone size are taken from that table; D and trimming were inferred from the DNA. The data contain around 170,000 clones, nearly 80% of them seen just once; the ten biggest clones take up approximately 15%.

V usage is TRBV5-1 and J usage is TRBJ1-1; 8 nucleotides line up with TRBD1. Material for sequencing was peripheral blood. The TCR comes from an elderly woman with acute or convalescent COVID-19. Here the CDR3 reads CASSWTGRVETEAFF. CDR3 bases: TGCGCCAGCAGCTGGACAGGGAGGGTTGAGACTGAAGCTTTCTTT. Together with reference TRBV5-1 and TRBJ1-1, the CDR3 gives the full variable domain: KAGVTQTPRYLIKTRGQQVTLSCSPISGHRSVSWYQQTPGQGLQFLFEYFSETQRNKGNFPGRFSGRQFSNSRSEMNVSTLELGDSALYLCASSWTGRVETEAFFGQGTRLTVV.